This is a list of T cell receptor beta chains from one sample in a study of cytomegalovirus exposure and HLA in healthy donors. Generated by immunoSEQ multiplex PCR, the TCRdb table keeps only in-frame clones and is missing some. The sample yields approximately 170,000 clones, about 85% seen once. Input material: PBMCs. Receptors were obtained from a boy aged 2 to 9 in good health and CMV-seronegative. CDR3s include the opening cysteine and the closing phenylalanine or tryptophan. The D gene is left open where the match is weak. The listing skips clone size in some rows; elsewhere it reads once, few, many or a size class.

TRBV6-5	TRBD1	once	TRBJ2-7	TGTGCCAGCAGTTACCGTCCCGGACAGGGACGGAACGAGCAGTACTTC	CASSYRPGQGRNEQYF
TRBV27	-	-	TRBJ1-5	TGTGCCAGCAGTCCCCGTCAGGGGCTCCACCGTTATAGCAATCAGCCCCAGCATTTT	CASSPRQGLHRYSNQPQHF
TRBV30	TRBD2	-	TRBJ2-1	TGTGCCTGGAGTTTACTAGCGATGAGCTCCTACAATGAGCAGTTCTTC	CAWSLLAMSSYNEQFF
TRBV7-9	-	-	TRBJ2-2	TGTGCCAGCAGCCGTCCGAGCGCCGGGGAGCTGTTTTTT	CASSRPSAGELFF
TRBV19	TRBD2	-	TRBJ2-1	TGTGCCAGTAGTATAGATTTGGGACTAGCGGGTTATGAGCAGTTCTTC	CASSIDLGLAGYEQFF
TRBV11-2	-	-	TRBJ2-5	TGTGCCAGCAGCTTTGACAGCCAAGAGACCCAGTACTTC	CASSFDSQETQYF
TRBV11-2	-	-	TRBJ2-5	TGTGCCAGCAGCTTAACTACAGGTTGGGGAGAGACCCAGTACTTC	CASSLTTGWGETQYF
TRBV10-3	TRBD1	-	TRBJ2-3	TGTGCCATCAGTGAGTCGGTCGGCAGGGGGACCGTCTATACGCAGTATTTT	CAISESVGRGTVYTQYF
TRBV7-2	TRBD1	-	TRBJ1-5	TGTGCCAGCAGCTTGACAGGGATGGGTCAGCCCCAGCATTTT	CASSLTGMGQPQHF
TRBV5-4	-	-	TRBJ2-5	TGTGCCAGCAGCCAACCGACAGCCATGGAGACCCAGTACTTC	CASSQPTAMETQYF
TRBV27	-	-	TRBJ2-2	TGTGCCACCACAGGCTTCACCGGGGAGCTGTTTTTT	CATTGFTGELFF
TRBV18	-	-	TRBJ2-3	TGTGCCAGCTCACGAGGGCCTTCAGATACGCAGTATTTT	CASSRGPSDTQYF
TRBV9	-	-	TRBJ2-5	TGTGCCAGCAGCTTAACCGGGACTTTCCAAGAGACCCAGTACTTC	CASSLTGTFQETQYF
TRBV7-2	TRBD2	few	TRBJ2-2	TGTGCCAGCAGCCCCAGACTAGCGGGGGGTGTTACCGGGGAGCTGTTTTTT	CASSPRLAGGVTGELFF
TRBV15	-	once	TRBJ1-5	TGTGCCACCAGCAGCCCCGACCTGGAGGAACAGCCCCAGCATTTT	CATSSPDLEEQPQHF
TRBV2	TRBD1	-	TRBJ1-5	TGTGCCAGCAGTGTGGGACAGGGGGCCGGTCAGCCCCAGCATTTT	CASSVGQGAGQPQHF
TRBV7-2	TRBD2	-	TRBJ2-3	TGTGCCAGCAGCGCAGCGGCGGGACTAATCACAGATACGCAGTATTTT	CASSAAAGLITDTQYF
TRBV28	TRBD2	-	TRBJ2-7	TGTGCCTCCCGGGGAGGGAGCTCCTACGAGCAGTACTTC	CASRGGSSYEQYF
TRBV7-8	-	-	TRBJ1-2	TGTGCCAGCAGCTCCCCCCAGGGAGGGGACTATGGCTACACCTTC	CASSSPQGGDYGYTF
TRBV6-5	-	-	TRBJ2-1	TGTGTGATTGTGGCTGAGCAGTTCTTC	CVIVAEQFF
TRBV4-2	TRBD2	-	TRBJ2-3	TGTGCCAGCAGCCTCCTGGGGGGGGCAGATACGCAGTATTTT	CASSLLGGADTQYF
TRBV7-7	TRBD2	-	TRBJ2-1	TGTGCTAGCAGTCTTCTAGCGGGAGGAGTCAATGAGCAGTTCTTC	CASSLLAGGVNEQFF
TRBV2	-	-	TRBJ1-2	TGTGCCAGCAGAGTAAACAGGAACTATGGCTACACCTTC	CASRVNRNYGYTF
TRBV9	-	-	TRBJ1-1	TGTGCCAGCGGTTTACGAGATGAAGCTTTCTTT	CASGLRDEAFF
TRBV9	-	-	TRBJ1-2	TGTGCCAGCAGGCGGGGGGAGCTCACCTTC	CASRRGELTF
TRBV5-1	-	-	TRBJ1-5	TGCGCCAGCAGCTTGGACGCGAATCAGCCCCAGCATTTT	CASSLDANQPQHF
TRBV6-5	-	-	TRBJ2-3	TGTGCCAGCAGTTATTCAGGGGATAGCACAGATACGCAGTATTTT	CASSYSGDSTDTQYF
TRBV5-1	TRBD2	-	TRBJ2-5	TGCGCCAGCAGCGGCTTTGGGGAAAGGGAGGGATGGAGGGAGACCCAGTACTTC	CASSGFGEREGWRETQYF
TRBV2	TRBD2	-	TRBJ2-1	TGTGCCAGCAGTGAAAGGACAAGACTAGCTCATGAGCAGTTCTTC	CASSERTRLAHEQFF
TRBV15	-	once	TRBJ1-1	TGTGCCACCAGCAGACTCTCGGACGCGGGCGCTGAAGCTTTCTTT	CATSRLSDAGAEAFF
TRBV10-1	TRBD2	-	TRBJ2-5	TGCGCCAGCAGTGAGTCGCCGGGGGAGGGCCCTGAGACCCAGTACTTC	CASSESPGEGPETQYF
TRBV5-5	TRBD2	-	TRBJ2-1	TGTGCCAGCAGCCCGCGACTAGCGGGAGTGAGCAATGAGCAGTTCTTC	CASSPRLAGVSNEQFF
TRBV6-1	-	-	TRBJ2-5	TGTGCCAGCAGTGAATCCCCTTGGCAGGGTAGGGGAACAGGGCATACCCAAGAGACCCAGTACTTC	CASSESPWQGRGTGHTQETQYF
TRBV28	TRBD2	-	TRBJ2-1	TGTGCCAGCAGTTTCGGCGGGGGGGCCAGTTCCTACAATGAGCAGTTCTTC	CASSFGGGASSYNEQFF
TRBV4-1	-	-	TRBJ1-2	TGCGCCAGCAGCCAAGACCCAACAGGGATAGCTAACTATGGCTACACCTTC	CASSQDPTGIANYGYTF
TRBV7-8	TRBD2	-	TRBJ2-1	TGTGCCAGCAGCTTAGGTGGGACTAGATCTAATGAGCAGTTCTTC	CASSLGGTRSNEQFF
TRBV9	TRBD1	-	TRBJ2-7	TGTGCCAGCAGAGAGGGGGTGACAGGGCGGCACGAGCAGTACTTC	CASREGVTGRHEQYF
TRBV29-1	TRBD1	-	TRBJ1-1	TGCAGCGTCCGGACAGGGCTGATGAAAGCTTTCTTT	CSVRTGLMKAFF
TRBV5-1	TRBD2	-	TRBJ2-3	TGCGCCAGCACCCGGACTAGCGGGGGCACAGATACGCAGTATTTT	CASTRTSGGTDTQYF
TRBV19	TRBD2	-	TRBJ2-1	TGTGCCAGTAGTATAGAGATTTTAGCGGGAGCAATTCGTAGCTCCTACAATGAGCAGTTCTTC	CASSIEILAGAIRSSYNEQFF
TRBV27	-	few	TRBJ1-2	TGTGCCAGCAGTTTATCCCCAGGGGCCTATGGCTACACCTTC	CASSLSPGAYGYTF
TRBV18	TRBD1	-	TRBJ2-5	TGTGCCAGCTCACATCTGACAGGGGGCGAAGAGACCCAGTACTTC	CASSHLTGGEETQYF
TRBV29-1	-	-	TRBJ1-2	TGCAGCGTTGAAGGGACTGCCAACACCTTC	CSVEGTANTF
TRBV5-1	-	-	TRBJ2-1	TGCGCCAGCACCTTAAGCTGGAGCTCCTACAATGAGCAGTTCTTC	CASTLSWSSYNEQFF
TRBV20-1	-	-	TRBJ1-2	TGCAGTGCAGCGTATGGCTACACCTTC	CSAAYGYTF
TRBV2	-	-	TRBJ2-6	TGTGCCAGCAGTGGACAGTACTCTGGGGCCAACGTCCTGACTTTC	CASSGQYSGANVLTF
TRBV5-1	TRBD1	-	TRBJ2-3	TGCGCCAGCAGCTCCGGGCCGACAGGGGCAGCTTCAGATACGCAGTATTTT	CASSSGPTGAASDTQYF
TRBV6-5	-	-	TRBJ1-2	TGTGCCAGCAGTTACGGGTCCGGGGATGGCTACACCTTC	CASSYGSGDGYTF
TRBV19	TRBD1	-	TRBJ2-1	TGTGCCAGTAGTATAGTGGGCGCAGGGGGATTTATTTCCTACAATGAGCAGTTCTTC	CASSIVGAGGFISYNEQFF
TRBV2	-	-	TRBJ1-3	TGTGCCAGCACCCTATCCTCTGGAAACACCATATATTTT	CASTLSSGNTIYF